The TCR beta chain described here comes from a study of blood T cells in healthy people across ages. Findings and limits, study-wide: It was the long-lived donors that had more naive CD4+ cells and higher diversity than aged donors.

The V gene lost 6 bases and the J gene lost 13 bases, with 28 bases spanning the gap. The CDR3 has 16 amino acids. With regard to this clonotype: The antigen is unknown.

Drawing of peripheral blood yielded roughly 9.3 milliliters from each donor. With a J-beta primer mix and a sample-barcoded 5' primer, a second PCR ran 7 to 11 cycles. Each CDR3 protein is one row after TCRdb ran MiXCR on the 5' RACE reads. The table records more than 750,000 distinct CDR3 sequences, almost 30% of them present only once. This sample was shared with a second study, whose subject was T cells of mothers and their children. This second study says: At a rate of about 1.5 ug per 15 ul, cDNA synthesis received all of the extracted RNA.

The TCR originated in a woman in her forties in good health. Sequencing was done on a sample of blood. This chain joins TRBV12-3 or TRBV12-4 and TRBJ2-1; D might be TRBD2 (6 bases). Written as DNA, the CDR3 is TGTGCCAGCAGACACGTAGTTTTGGAGGGGCCACAGACCCAGTTCTTC. It is translated as CASRHVVLEGPQTQFF.